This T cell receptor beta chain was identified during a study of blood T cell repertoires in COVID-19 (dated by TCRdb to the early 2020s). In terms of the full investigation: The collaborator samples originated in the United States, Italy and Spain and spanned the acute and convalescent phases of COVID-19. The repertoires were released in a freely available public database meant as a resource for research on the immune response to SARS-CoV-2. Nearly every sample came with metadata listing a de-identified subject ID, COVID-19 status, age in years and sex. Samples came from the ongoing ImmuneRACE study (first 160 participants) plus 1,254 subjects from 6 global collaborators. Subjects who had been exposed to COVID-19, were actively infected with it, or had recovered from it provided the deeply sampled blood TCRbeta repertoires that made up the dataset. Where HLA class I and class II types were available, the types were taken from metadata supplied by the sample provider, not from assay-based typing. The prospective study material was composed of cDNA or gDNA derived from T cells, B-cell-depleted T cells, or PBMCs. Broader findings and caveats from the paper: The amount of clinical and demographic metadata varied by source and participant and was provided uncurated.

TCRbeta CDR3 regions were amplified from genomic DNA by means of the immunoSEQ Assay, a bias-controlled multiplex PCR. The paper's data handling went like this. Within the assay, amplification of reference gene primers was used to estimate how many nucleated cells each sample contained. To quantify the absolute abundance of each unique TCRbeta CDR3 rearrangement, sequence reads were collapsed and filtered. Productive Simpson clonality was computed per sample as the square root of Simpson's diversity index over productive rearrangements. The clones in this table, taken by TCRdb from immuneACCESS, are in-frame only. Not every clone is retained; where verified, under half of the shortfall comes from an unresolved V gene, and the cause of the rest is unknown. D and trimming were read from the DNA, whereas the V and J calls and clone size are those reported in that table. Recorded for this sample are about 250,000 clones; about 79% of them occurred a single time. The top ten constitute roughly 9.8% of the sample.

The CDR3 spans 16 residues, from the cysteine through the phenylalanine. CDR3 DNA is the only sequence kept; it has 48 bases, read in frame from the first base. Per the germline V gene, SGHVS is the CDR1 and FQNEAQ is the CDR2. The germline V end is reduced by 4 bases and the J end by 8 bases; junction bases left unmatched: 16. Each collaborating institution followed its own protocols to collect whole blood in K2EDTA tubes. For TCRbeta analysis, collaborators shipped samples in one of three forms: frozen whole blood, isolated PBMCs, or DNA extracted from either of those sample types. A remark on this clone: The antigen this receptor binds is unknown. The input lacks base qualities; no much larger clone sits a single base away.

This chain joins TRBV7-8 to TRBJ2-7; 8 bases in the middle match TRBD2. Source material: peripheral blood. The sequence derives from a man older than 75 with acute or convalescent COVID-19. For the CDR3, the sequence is CASSSPTTSAIAKQYF. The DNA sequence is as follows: TGTGCCAGCAGCTCCCCCACGACTAGCGCCATTGCAAAGCAGTACTTC.